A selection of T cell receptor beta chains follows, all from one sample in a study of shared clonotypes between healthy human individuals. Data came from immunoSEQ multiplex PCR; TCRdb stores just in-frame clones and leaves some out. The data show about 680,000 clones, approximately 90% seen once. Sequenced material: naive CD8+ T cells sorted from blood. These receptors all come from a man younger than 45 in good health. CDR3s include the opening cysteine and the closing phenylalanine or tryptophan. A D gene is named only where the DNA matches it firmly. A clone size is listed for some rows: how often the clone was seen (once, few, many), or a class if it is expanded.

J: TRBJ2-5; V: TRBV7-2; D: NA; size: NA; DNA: TGTGCCAGCAGCTGGACAGTTCAAGAGACCCAGTACTTC; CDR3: CASSWTVQETQYF
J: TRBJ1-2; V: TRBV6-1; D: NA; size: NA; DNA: TGTGCCAGCAGTGAAATCTCTTCGGATGGCTACACCTTC; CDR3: CASSEISSDGYTF
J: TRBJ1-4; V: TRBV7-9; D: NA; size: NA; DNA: TGTGCCAGCAGCATCGGGACACCGACAACTAATGAAAAACTGTTTTTT; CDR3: CASSIGTPTTNEKLFF
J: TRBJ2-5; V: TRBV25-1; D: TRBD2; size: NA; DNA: TGTGCCAGCAGTGAATGGGGAGGGGAGACCCAGTACTTC; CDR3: CASSEWGGETQYF
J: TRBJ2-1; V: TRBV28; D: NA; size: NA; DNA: TGTGCCAGCAGTTTAACCGGGACTGGATACAATGAGCAGTTCTTC; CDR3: CASSLTGTGYNEQFF
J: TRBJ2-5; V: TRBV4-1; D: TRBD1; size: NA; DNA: TGCGCCAGCAGTCAACCGGGACAGGGTCGGGTCTGGTACTTC; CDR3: CASSQPGQGRVWYF
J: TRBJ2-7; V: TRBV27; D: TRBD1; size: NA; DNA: TGTGCCAGCAGTTTGTTAGGGGGCCACGAGCAGTACTTC; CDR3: CASSLLGGHEQYF
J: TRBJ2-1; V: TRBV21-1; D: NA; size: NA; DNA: TGTGCCAGCACCCCTAGCGGGAGTGGTCTCTCCTACAATGAGCAGTTCTTC; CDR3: CASTPSGSGLSYNEQFF
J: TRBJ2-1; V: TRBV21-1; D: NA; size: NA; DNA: TGTGCCAGCAGCAAACTCCGACTAGCGGGAGAGTACAATGAGCAGTTCTTC; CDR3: CASSKLRLAGEYNEQFF
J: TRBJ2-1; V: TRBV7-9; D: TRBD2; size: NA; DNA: TGTGCCAGCAGCTTAGTCCCAGCGGGAGGGTACAATGAGCAGTTCTTC; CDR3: CASSLVPAGGYNEQFF
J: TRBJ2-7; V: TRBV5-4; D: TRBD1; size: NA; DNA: TGCGCCAGCAGCCAATCTTTGGGGACAGGGGTCTACGAGCAGTACTTC; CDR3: CASSQSLGTGVYEQYF
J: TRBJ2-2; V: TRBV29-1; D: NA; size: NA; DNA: TGCAGCGGAGCTGGATCCGCGAACACCGGGGAGCTGTTTTTT; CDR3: CSGAGSANTGELFF
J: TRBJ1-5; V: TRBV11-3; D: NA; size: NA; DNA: TGTGCCAGCAGCTTATTTATTTGGCAGGGGAAGGTATGGTGTCAGCCCCAGCATTTT; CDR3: CASSLFIWQGKVWCQPQHF
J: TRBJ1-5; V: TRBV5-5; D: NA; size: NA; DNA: TGTGCCAGCAGCTCCCAAGGGGATTTAGGGGTAGGGCCCCAGCATTTT; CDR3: CASSSQGDLGVGPQHF
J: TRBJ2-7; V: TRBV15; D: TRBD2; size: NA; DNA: TGTGCCACCAGCAGAGATGTGGGACTAGCGCAGTACGAGCAGTACTTC; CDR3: CATSRDVGLAQYEQYF
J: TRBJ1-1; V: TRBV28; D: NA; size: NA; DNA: TGTGCCAGCAGCTTTCAGAGGCATCCGAACACTGAAGCTTTCTTT; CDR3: CASSFQRHPNTEAFF
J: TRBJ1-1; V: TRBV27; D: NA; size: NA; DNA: TGTGCCAGCAGTTCCCCGGGGCCCACAACTGAAGCTTTCTTT; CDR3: CASSSPGPTTEAFF
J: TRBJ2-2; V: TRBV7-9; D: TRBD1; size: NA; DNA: TGTGCCAGCAGCCCTGCGAGGGGACAGAAGCATGGCGGGGAGCTGTTTTTT; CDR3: CASSPARGQKHGGELFF
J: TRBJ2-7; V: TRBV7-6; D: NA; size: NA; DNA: TGTGCCAGCAGCTTACTAGAAACCTACGAGCAGTACTTC; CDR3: CASSLLETYEQYF
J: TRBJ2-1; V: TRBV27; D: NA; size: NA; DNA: TGTGCCAGCAGTTTATCGAAAAGCTCCTACAATGAGCAGTTCTTC; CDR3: CASSLSKSSYNEQFF
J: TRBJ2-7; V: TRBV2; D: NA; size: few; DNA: TGTGCCAGCCTCGTGGTGAAATCCTACGAGCAGTACTTC; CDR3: CASLVVKSYEQYF
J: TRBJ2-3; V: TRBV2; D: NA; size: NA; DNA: TGTGCCAGCAGTGGGGAACACCCAGATACGCAGTATTTT; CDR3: CASSGEHPDTQYF
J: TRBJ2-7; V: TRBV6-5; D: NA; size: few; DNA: TGTGCCAGCAGTTCCGGGAGCCACTACGAGCAGTACTTC; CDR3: CASSSGSHYEQYF
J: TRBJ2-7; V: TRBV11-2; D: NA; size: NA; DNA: TGTGCCAGCAGCTTAGATCTTGGGCTACCCTACGAGCAGTACTTC; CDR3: CASSLDLGLPYEQYF
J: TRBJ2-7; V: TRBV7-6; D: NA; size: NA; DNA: TGTGCCAGCAGCTTAGTAGGGGATAGGACCTACGAGCAGTACTTC; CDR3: CASSLVGDRTYEQYF
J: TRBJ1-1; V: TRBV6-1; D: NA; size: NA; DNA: TGTGCCAGCAGTGAGACGAAAATGAACACTGAAGCTTTCTTT; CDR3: CASSETKMNTEAFF
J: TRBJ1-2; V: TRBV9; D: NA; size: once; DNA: TGTGCCAGCAGCGTAGGTTCAGGGAGTGTCTATGGCTACACCTTC; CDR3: CASSVGSGSVYGYTF
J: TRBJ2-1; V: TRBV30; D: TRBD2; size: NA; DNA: TGTGCCTGGACTAGCGGGACCATACTAACCTACAATGAGCAGTTCTTC; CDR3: CAWTSGTILTYNEQFF
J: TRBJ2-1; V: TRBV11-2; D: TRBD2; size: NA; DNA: TGTGCCAGCAGCTTAGGAGACAGTGGACTAGCGGGAGATGAGCAGTTCTTC; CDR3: CASSLGDSGLAGDEQFF
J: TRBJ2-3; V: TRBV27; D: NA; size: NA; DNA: TGTGCCAGCAGTTTATCGGGGGATACGCAGTATTTT; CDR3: CASSLSGDTQYF
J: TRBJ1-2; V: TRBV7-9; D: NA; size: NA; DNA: TGTGCCAGCAACGCGGACACCGACTATGGCTACACCTTC; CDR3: CASNADTDYGYTF
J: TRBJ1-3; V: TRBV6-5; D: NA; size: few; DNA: TGTGCCAGCTCACCGGTCCGATCTGGAAACACCATATATTTT; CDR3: CASSPVRSGNTIYF
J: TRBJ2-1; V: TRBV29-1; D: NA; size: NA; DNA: TGCAGCGTTGAAGATGCCGGGAGTGGCAATGAGCAGTTCTTC; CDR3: CSVEDAGSGNEQFF
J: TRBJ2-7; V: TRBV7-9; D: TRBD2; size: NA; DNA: TGTGCCAGCAGCCGGCCGAGGAAGCGGGAGGGGTACGAGCAGTACTTC; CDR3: CASSRPRKREGYEQYF
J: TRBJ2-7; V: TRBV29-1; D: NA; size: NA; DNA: TGCAGCGTAGACCTGGGGGTCGCCGAGCAGTACTTC; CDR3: CSVDLGVAEQYF
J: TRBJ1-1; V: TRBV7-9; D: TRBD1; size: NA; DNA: TGTGCCAGCAGCAGCCGGGACAGGGGAGACACTGAAGCTTTCTTT; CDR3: CASSSRDRGDTEAFF
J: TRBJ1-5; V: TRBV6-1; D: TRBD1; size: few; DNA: TGTGCCAGCAGTGTGACCCGGGACAGGGGGTTTAGCAATCAGCCCCAGCATTTT; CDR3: CASSVTRDRGFSNQPQHF
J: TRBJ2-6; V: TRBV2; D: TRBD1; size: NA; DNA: TGTGCCAGCAGTGACCCGTCCGGACAGGGTGGCTCTGGGGCCAACGTCCTGACTTTC; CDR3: CASSDPSGQGGSGANVLTF